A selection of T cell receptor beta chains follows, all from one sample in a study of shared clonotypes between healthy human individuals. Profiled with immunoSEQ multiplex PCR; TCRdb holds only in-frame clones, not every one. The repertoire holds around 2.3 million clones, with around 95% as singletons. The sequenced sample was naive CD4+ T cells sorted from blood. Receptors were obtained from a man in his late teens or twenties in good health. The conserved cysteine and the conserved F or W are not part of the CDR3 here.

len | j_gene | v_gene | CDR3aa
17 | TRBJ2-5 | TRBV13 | ASRRIGASGRSDQETQY
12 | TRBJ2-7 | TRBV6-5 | ASSTLAGKNEQY
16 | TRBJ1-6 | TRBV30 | AWAQGDRGNSYNSPLH
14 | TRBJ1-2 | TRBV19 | ASRFLSAGINYGYT
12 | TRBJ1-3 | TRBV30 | AHRQGASGNTIY
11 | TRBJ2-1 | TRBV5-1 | ASSRLTENEQF
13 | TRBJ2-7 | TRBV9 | ASSVDDRASYEQY
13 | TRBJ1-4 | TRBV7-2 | ASSSRGTGGEKLF
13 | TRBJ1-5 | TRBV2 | ASSLTGLSNQPQH
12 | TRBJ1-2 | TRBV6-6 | ASSLQEGYHGYT
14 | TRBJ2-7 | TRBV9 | ASSVIRAGGRYEQY
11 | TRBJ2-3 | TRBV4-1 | ASSQDREDTQY
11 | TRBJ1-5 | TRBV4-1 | ASSQDTTETQH
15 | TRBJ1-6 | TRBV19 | ASSIGQGSSYNSPLH
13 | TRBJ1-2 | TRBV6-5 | ASSLEFGRAYGYT
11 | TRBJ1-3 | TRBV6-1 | ASSRTDGNTIY
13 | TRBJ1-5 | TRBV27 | ASSLLAQSNQPQH
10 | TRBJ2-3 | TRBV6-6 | ASSYSEDTQY
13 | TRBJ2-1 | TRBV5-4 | ASSQTVGPRIKQF
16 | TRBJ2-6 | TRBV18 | ASSPPTGGLGGANVLT
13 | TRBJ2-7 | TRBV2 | ASSEVGLDFHEQY
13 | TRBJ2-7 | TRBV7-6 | ASSLETSTSYEQY
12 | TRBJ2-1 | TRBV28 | ASSSGGTYNEQF
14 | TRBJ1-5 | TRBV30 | AWSPRGMNSNQPQH
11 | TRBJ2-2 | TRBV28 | ASRGQGAGELF
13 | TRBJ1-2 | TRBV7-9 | ASSLSGDSINGYT
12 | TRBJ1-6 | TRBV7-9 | ASSLTVPGSPLH
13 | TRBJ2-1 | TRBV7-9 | ASSLVAGGHNEQF
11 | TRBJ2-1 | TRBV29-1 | SGLGGGLNEQF
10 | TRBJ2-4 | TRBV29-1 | SVVIAKNIQY
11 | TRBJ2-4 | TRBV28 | ASKLGAKNIQY
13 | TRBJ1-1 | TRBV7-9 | ASSRIQGANTEAF
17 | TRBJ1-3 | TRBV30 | AWIPSGGSAPASGNTIY
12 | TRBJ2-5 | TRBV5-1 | ASSSADIQETQY